These 3 T cell receptor beta chains were all obtained from the same sample, sequenced in a study of CXCR3-negative and CXCR3-positive naive CD8 T cells. Carrying UMI labels, the TRB cDNA libraries were prepared through 5' RACE. TCRdb processed the 5' RACE reads again and assigns one entry to each CDR3 protein, with no DNA. Its listing shows about 41,000 distinct CDR3 sequences. Sequenced sample: naive CXCR3- CD8+ T cells from blood. Subset in this sample: CD45RO-CCR7+CD27+CD95- naive CD8+ T cells lacking CXCR3 (TNR3-). All receptors derive from a human donor in good health. Some clones in this sample may be carry-over from other donors' samples.

The rearrangement uses TRBV23-1 and TRBJ1-5; TCRdb reports TRBD1, a call that lacks DNA to check it against. TRBV23-1 has ORF status, its function being uncertain. This CDR3 has 19 amino acids. CDR3 region: CASPRLLNDLGVGDQPQHF.

This clonotype is called medium-sized based on its frequency. This rearrangement joins TRBV4-3 to TRBJ2-7; without DNA, the TCRdb call of TRBD1 cannot be checked. Germline loops: CDR1 LGHNA, CDR2 YSLEER. This CDR3 contains 19 residues. The CDR3 is CASSQDLVGSGGRAYEQYF.

The genes are TRBV7-9 and TRBJ2-2; TCRdb picks TRBD1, but there is no DNA to check that call. The CDR3 extends over 16 amino acids. CDR1 SEHNR and CDR2 FQNEAQ come from the germline V gene (reference sequence). The CDR3 region is CASSFTGTINTGELFF.